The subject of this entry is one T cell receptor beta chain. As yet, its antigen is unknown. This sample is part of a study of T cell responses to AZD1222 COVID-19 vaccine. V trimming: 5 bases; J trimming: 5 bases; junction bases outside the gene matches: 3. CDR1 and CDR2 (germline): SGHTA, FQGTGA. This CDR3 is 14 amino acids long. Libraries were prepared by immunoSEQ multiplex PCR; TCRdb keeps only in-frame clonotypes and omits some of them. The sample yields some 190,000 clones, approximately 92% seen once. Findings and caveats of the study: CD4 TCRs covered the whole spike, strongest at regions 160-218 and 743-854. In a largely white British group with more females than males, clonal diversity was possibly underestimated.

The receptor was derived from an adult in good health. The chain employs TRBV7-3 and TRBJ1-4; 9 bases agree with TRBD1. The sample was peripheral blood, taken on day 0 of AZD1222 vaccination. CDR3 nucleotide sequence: TGTGCCAGCAGCAACAGGGGGCCAAATGAAAAACTGTTTTTT. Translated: CASSNRGPNEKLFF.